Below, 32 T cell receptor beta chains from the same sample are listed, as sequenced in a study of shared clonotypes between healthy human individuals. Method: immunoSEQ multiplex PCR; TCRdb's copy keeps in-frame clones and lacks some. The sample lists about 2,500,000 clones, around 94% occurring once. Specimen: naive CD4+ T cells sorted from blood. Subset in this sample: CD45RA+ positively selected. These receptor sequences come from a man younger than 35 in good health.

The rearrangement links TRBV5-1 to TRBJ2-3; TRBD2 might be the D (5 bases). The CDR3 spans 14 residues. The germline gives CDR1 SGHRS, CDR2 YFSETQ. V was trimmed by 2 bases and J by 2 bases, leaving 9 bases between them. The CDR3 loop is CASSLASPTDTQYF. The CDR3 DNA follows: TGCGCCAGCAGCTTAGCTAGCCCCACAGATACGCAGTATTTT.

J is TRBJ2-6 and V is TRBV28, with D possibly being TRBD1 (6 bases). The V end lost 4 bases, the J end lost 1 base, and 17 bases lay between the germline ends. The CDR3 is 18 residues long. Germline lookup yields CDR1 MDHEN and CDR2 SYDVKM. DNA of the CDR3: TGTGCCAGCAGTTGGGCAGGGGTCGGGATATCTGGGGCCAACGTCCTGACTTTC. Encoded protein: CASSWAGVGISGANVLTF.

The chain couples TRBV18 to TRBJ2-2; TRBD2 matches at 9 bases. CDR3 length equals 17 residues. Trimming took 4 bases from V and 1 from J; bases not matched to a gene: 7. Germline values: CDR1 KGHSH, CDR2 LQKENI. CDR3 in DNA: TGTGCCAGCTCACTACTCACTAGCGGGTTGAACACCGGGGAGCTGTTTTTT. As protein: CASSLLTSGLNTGELFF.

Written as DNA, the CDR3 is TGTGCCAGCAGCTTAGAGGCGGGCACTGAAGCTTTCTTT. Translating it yields CASSLEAGTEAFF. V and J are TRBV7-2 and TRBJ1-1, with unresolved D. Germline V gene data show CDR1 as SGHTA and CDR2 as FQGNSA. This CDR3 contains 13 residues. V lost 1 base and J 4 bases, leaving 7 bases between the germline ends.

The chain employs TRBV11-2 and TRBJ2-3, with TRBD2 identical over 7 bases. The CDR3 extends over 16 amino acids. The germline V gene encodes CDR1 SGHAT and CDR2 FQNNGV. V was pared by 5 bases and J by 0 bases, with 8 bases of the junction left unmatched. The CDR3 sequence: CASSRLAGSSTDTQYF. Written as DNA, the CDR3 is TGTGCCAGCAGCCGATTAGCGGGCTCTAGCACAGATACGCAGTATTTT.

V gene TRBV5-5 combines with J gene TRBJ2-3; no definite D call. In germline, CDR1 is SGHKS, CDR2 YYEKEE (reference sequence). V was clipped by 0 bases and J by 2 bases, with 10 bases between them. This CDR3 is 15 amino acids long. CDR3 sequence (DNA): TGTGCCAGCAGCTTGGTTGGTGGGCCCACAGATACGCAGTATTTT. Translated: CASSLVGGPTDTQYF.

As to this clone: The sample has other DNA sequences that encode this CDR3 too. This sequence joins TRBV19 and TRBJ1-5; 8 nucleotides agree with TRBD1. J gave up 2 bases and V 4 bases, and 1 base lay outside the gene matches. Germline-derived CDR1 and CDR2 are LNHDA and SQIVND (reference sequence). CDR3 length equals 14 residues. This CDR3 reads CASSKTGGNQPQHF. As DNA, the CDR3 is TGTGCCAGTAGTAAGACAGGGGGCAATCAGCCCCAGCATTTT.

V and J are TRBV11-2 and TRBJ1-3, with 8 bases matching TRBD1. The CDR3 sequence is 13 residues long. The V gene end was trimmed by 5 bases and the J gene end by 4 bases; junction bases not matched to a gene: 1. Germline V gives CDR1 SGHAT, CDR2 FQNNGV. CDR3 coding DNA: TGTGCCAGCAGCCGGGACAGGGGAAACACCATATATTTT. It translates to CASSRDRGNTIYF. The whole variable domain, remainder taken from reference TRBV11-2 and TRBJ1-3, is EAGVAQSPRYKIIEKRQSVAFWCNPISGHATLYWYQQILGQGPKLLIQFQNNGVVDDSQLPKDRFSAERLKGVDSTLKIQPAKLEDSAVYLCASSRDRGNTIYFGEGSWLTVV.

The CDR3 DNA reads TGTGCCAGCAGCTTACTAGCGGGGGGCCATGGAAATGAGCAGTTCTTC. Its protein product is CASSLLAGGHGNEQFF. V and J are TRBV11-3 and TRBJ2-1; 11 nucleotides match TRBD2. Per the germline V gene, CDR1 is SGHNT and CDR2 is YENEEA. CDR3 length: 16 residues. J gave up 7 bases and V 2 bases, and 7 bases lay outside the gene matches.

V gene TRBV7-2 combines with J gene TRBJ2-1, with D perhaps TRBD1 (6 bases). The germline V and J ends were trimmed by 2 bases and 8 bases, with 10 bases remaining between them. Germline-derived CDR1 and CDR2 are SGHTA and FQGNSA. This CDR3 is 13 amino acids long. The CDR3 DNA is TGTGCCAGCAGCTTAAACAGGGCCCATGAGCAGTTCTTC. Translated, it gives CASSLNRAHEQFF.

This chain joins TRBV28 and TRBJ1-5, with 11 positions matching TRBD1. V gave up 5 bases and J gave up 1 base; unmatched junction bases: 7. This CDR3 region has 17 residues. Germline-derived CDR1 and CDR2 are MDHEN and SYDVKM. The CDR3: CASSPRTGGWSNQPQHF. The CDR3 coding sequence is TGTGCCAGCAGTCCCCGGACAGGGGGCTGGAGCAATCAGCCCCAGCATTTT.

Written as DNA, the CDR3 is TGTGCCAGCAGTCCGGGGACTAGCGGGGTCTACGAGCAGTACTTC. Encoded protein: CASSPGTSGVYEQYF. The rearrangement links TRBV27 to TRBJ2-7; 13 nucleotides match TRBD2. The V and J ends lost 5 bases and 3 bases, in that order; junction bases with no gene match: 4. The germline CDR1 and CDR2 sequences are MNHEY and SMNVEV (reference sequence). The CDR3 totals 15 residues.

This clone came up once. Other DNA sequences of this sample code for an identical CDR3. The chain recombines TRBV19 with TRBJ2-7, with D uncertain. The CDR3 runs to 14 residues. Trimming cost V 1 base and J 3 bases, with 10 bases left between them. Germline CDR1 and CDR2: LNHDA and SQIVND (reference sequence). In nucleotides, the CDR3 is TGTGCCAGTAGTATAGTGGGCAGCCTCTACGAGCAGTACTTC. Translated, it gives CASSIVGSLYEQYF.

The V call is TRBV30, the J call TRBJ2-5; 7 bases agree with TRBD2. The CDR3 consists of 12 residues. The germline CDR1 and CDR2 sequences are GTSNPN and SVGIG (reference sequence). The CDR3 sequence: CGSGEFQETQYF. The CDR3 DNA is TGTGGGAGCGGGGAATTCCAAGAGACCCAGTACTTC.

This chain connects TRBV5-1 to TRBJ1-2; tentatively, D is TRBD1 (6 bases). Trimming removed 0 bases at V and 7 bases at J, with 13 bases between. Germline V lookup: CDR1 SGHRS, CDR2 YFSETQ. The CDR3 has 14 residues. The CDR3 bases are TGCGCCAGCAGCTTGGCCGGCAGGGGAGCTGGCTACACCTTC. Translation: CASSLAGRGAGYTF.

The chain recombines TRBV7-9 with TRBJ2-7, with 7 nucleotides matching TRBD1. Trimming removed 7 bases from V and 0 bases from J; junction bases left unmatched: 12. This CDR3 region has 16 residues. The germline V gene encodes CDR1 SEHNR and CDR2 FQNEAQ (reference sequence). The CDR3 nucleotides read TGTGCCAGCACCAACGTTCGACAGGGCAGCTCCTACGAGCAGTACTTC. Protein: CASTNVRQGSSYEQYF. The full variable domain, rest sourced from reference TRBV7-9 and TRBJ2-7, is DTGVSQNPRHKITKRGQNVTFRCDPISEHNRLYWYRQTLGQGPEFLTYFQNEAQLEKSRLLSDRFSAERPKGSFSTLEIQRTEQGDSAMYLCASTNVRQGSSYEQYFGPGTRLTVT.

V is TRBV5-5 and J is TRBJ2-7, with 10 bases matching TRBD1. Per the germline V gene, CDR1 is SGHKS and CDR2 is YYEKEE (reference sequence). Trimming took 3 bases from V and 5 from J; bases not matched to a gene: 8. This CDR3 contains 15 residues. The CDR3 region is CASSYLWTGGDEQYF. The DNA of the CDR3 is TGTGCCAGCAGCTATCTATGGACAGGGGGGGACGAGCAGTACTTC.

This sequence joins TRBV19 and TRBJ1-1; perhaps TRBD1 as D (6 bases). There are 15 residues in the CDR3. V was cut by 4 bases and J by 0 bases, with 12 bases left in between. Germline CDR1 LNHDA, CDR2 SQIVND (reference sequence). In DNA form, the CDR3 reads TGTGCCAGTAGTACCCAGGGGATGATGAACACTGAAGCTTTCTTT. Translating it yields CASSTQGMMNTEAFF.

The rearrangement uses TRBV5-1 and TRBJ2-3; D uncertain. With 4 bases removed from V and 6 bases from J, the gap between germline ends came to 18 bases. The CDR3 is made up of 15 amino acids. Germline values: CDR1 SGHRS, CDR2 YFSETQ. CDR3 sequence (DNA): TGCGCCAGCAGCAGAGATGGCAACAATGGGGATACGCAGTATTTT. Amino acid sequence: CASSRDGNNGDTQYF.

This chain uses TRBV30 with TRBJ2-7; no definite D call. V dropped 0 bases and J dropped 1 base, with 10 bases sitting between them. CDR1 and CDR2 (germline): GTSNPN, SVGIG (reference sequence). The CDR3 has 14 residues. CDR3 region: CAWSVLADSYEQYF. In nucleotides, the CDR3 is TGTGCCTGGAGTGTACTCGCGGATTCCTACGAGCAGTACTTC.

The V and J genes are TRBV12-5 and TRBJ2-2; no reliable D call. V was cut by 5 bases and J by 5 bases, with 12 bases left in between. The germline V gene has CDR1 LGHNT and CDR2 FRNRAP. The CDR3 is 14 amino acids. The CDR3 region has the DNA TGTGCTAGTGGTCAGCAGTTACGTACCGGGGAGCTGTTTTTT. The encoded protein is CASGQQLRTGELFF.

This chain joins TRBV7-2 and TRBJ2-7; 7 bases line up with TRBD2. This CDR3 is built from 17 residues. The junction had 12 bases not matched to a gene; V was cut back by 1 base and J by 3 bases. Germline values: CDR1 SGHTA, CDR2 FQGNSA. CDR3 amino acids: CASSLGPRGERIYEQYF. The CDR3 region has the DNA TGTGCCAGCAGCTTAGGGCCCCGGGGGGAGCGGATCTACGAGCAGTACTTC.

The V and J genes are TRBV19 and TRBJ1-3, with a tentative D call TRBD1 (6 bases). CDR3 length: 18 residues. Germline loops: CDR1 LNHDA, CDR2 SQIVND (reference sequence). The germline V and J ends were trimmed by 2 bases and 0 bases, with 17 bases remaining between them. CDR3 in amino acids: CASSISSDSTTSGNTIYF. Written as DNA, the CDR3 is TGTGCCAGTAGTATATCATCGGACAGTACGACCTCTGGAAACACCATATATTTT. Full variable domain (rest looked up from reference TRBV19 and TRBJ1-3): DGGITQSPKYLFRKEGQNVTLSCEQNLNHDAMYWYRQDPGQGLRLIYYSQIVNDFQKGDIAEGYSVSREKKESFPLTVTSAQKNPTAFYLCASSISSDSTTSGNTIYFGEGSWLTVV.

The genes are TRBV30 and TRBJ2-5, with 9 bases that match TRBD2. The CDR3 runs to 13 residues. Trimming took 8 bases from V and 5 from J; bases not matched to a gene: 9. Germline V CDR1 and CDR2: GTSNPN, SVGIG (reference sequence). For the CDR3, the DNA is TGTGCCCTTTTAGCGGGAGAGGGTGAGACCCAGTACTTC. Protein: CALLAGEGETQYF. Based on the CDR3 plus reference TRBV30 and TRBJ2-5, the full variable domain is SQTIHQWPATLVQPVGSPLSLECTVEGTSNPNLYWYRQAAGRGLQLLFYSVGIGQISSEVPQNLSASRPQDRQFILSSKKLLLSDSGFYLCALLAGEGETQYFGPGTRLLVL.

The V and J genes are TRBV10-3 and TRBJ1-4; TRBD1 matches at 7 bases. CDR1 is ENHRY and CDR2 is SYGVKD in the germline V gene. Trimming at V came to 4 bases and at J to 3 bases, leaving 2 bases not matched to a gene. The CDR3 runs 14 residues. CDR3 sequence: CAISGDRANEKLFF. The CDR3 coding sequence is TGTGCCATCAGTGGGGACAGAGCTAATGAAAAACTGTTTTTT.

The chain uses TRBV28 and TRBJ2-7; the match to TRBD1 covers 9 bases. There are 15 residues in the CDR3. Trimming took 6 bases from V and 4 from J; bases not matched to a gene: 10. In germline, CDR1 is MDHEN, CDR2 SYDVKM. The DNA for the CDR3 is TGTGCCAGCAGCCCTCCAGGGACAGGGAGATACGAGCAGTACTTC. Translated, it gives CASSPPGTGRYEQYF.

The J gene is TRBJ1-2, the V gene TRBV19; no reliable D call. V lost 9 bases and J lost 0, with 11 bases in between. This CDR3 has 13 residues. Germline CDR1 is LNHDA and CDR2 is SQIVND (reference sequence). CDR3 amino acids: CASSASPNYGYTF. The CDR3 bases are TGTGCCAGCTCAGCCTCCCCTAACTATGGCTACACCTTC.

In this sample, this clone turned up a few times. The V call is TRBV5-6, the J call TRBJ1-2, with D possibly TRBD1 on 6 matching bases. The CDR3 covers 13 residues. Germline CDR1 SGHDT, CDR2 YYEEEE. Trimming shortened V by 0 bases and J by 12 bases, and 15 bases separated the two germline ends. The CDR3 sequence is CASSLVRNREHTF. The CDR3 bases are TGTGCCAGCAGCTTGGTGAGGAACAGGGAACACACCTTC.

This rearrangement joins TRBV19 to TRBJ1-2; 10 bases are shared with TRBD1. V dropped 5 bases and J dropped 3; count of bases not matched to a gene: 6. The CDR3 extends over 15 amino acids. Germline V gives CDR1 LNHDA, CDR2 SQIVND (reference sequence). As DNA, the CDR3 is TGTGCCAGTAGTCTATCGACAGGGGGCGACTATGGCTACACCTTC. Protein: CASSLSTGGDYGYTF. Drawing the rest from reference TRBV19 and TRBJ1-2, the complete variable domain is DGGITQSPKYLFRKEGQNVTLSCEQNLNHDAMYWYRQDPGQGLRLIYYSQIVNDFQKGDIAEGYSVSREKKESFPLTVTSAQKNPTAFYLCASSLSTGGDYGYTFGSGTRLTVV.

The chain links TRBV9 to TRBJ2-3; D gene ambiguous. Germline CDR1 is SGDLS and CDR2 is YYNGEE. This CDR3 comprises 15 residues. The V gene lost 0 bases and the J gene lost 2 bases, with 10 bases spanning the gap. The CDR3 is CASSVEASITDTQYF. In nucleotides, the CDR3 is TGTGCCAGCAGCGTAGAGGCATCTATCACAGATACGCAGTATTTT.

The CDR3 loop is CASSYQDRNYGYTF. As DNA, the CDR3 is TGTGCCAGCAGTTACCAGGACAGGAACTATGGCTACACCTTC. The V and J genes are TRBV6-5 and TRBJ1-2, with TRBD1 identical over 7 bases. The V and J ends lost 2 bases and 2 bases, in that order; junction bases with no gene match: 2. Germline CDR1 reads MNHEY; CDR2 reads SVGAGI. CDR3 size: 14 residues.

This chain connects TRBV7-2 to TRBJ2-4; perhaps TRBD2 as D (6 bases). Germline V gene lookup returns CDR1 SGHTA and CDR2 FQGNSA. CDR3 length equals 14 residues. Trimming shortened V by 1 base and J by 4 bases, and 8 bases separated the two germline ends. CDR3 residues: CASSLGLVKNIQYF. In DNA, the CDR3 is TGTGCCAGCAGCTTAGGACTAGTGAAAAACATTCAGTACTTC.